This T cell receptor beta chain stems from a study of blood T cells in healthy people across ages. The germline V gene has CDR1 MGHRA and CDR2 YSYEKL. Deletions cut 0 bases from V and 1 base from J, with 12 bases between. There are 16 residues in the CDR3. Primed by a sample-barcoded 5' primer and a J-beta primer mix, a second PCR proceeded for about 6 to 12 cycles. TCRdb processed the 5' RACE reads anew with MiXCR; each CDR3 protein has one entry. Altogether some 800,000 distinct CDR3 sequences are present, 25% being singletons, with the ten largest covering under 4%. The sample, roughly 9.1 milliliters of peripheral blood, was drawn from each donor. This sample also appeared in a second study, on T cells of mothers and their children. As that study records: Every mother produced more than 10 million TCR beta CDR3 reads, whereas every child provided several million.

The clonotype was recovered from a boy younger than 18 in good health. The genes are TRBV4-1 and TRBJ2-5, with D possibly TRBD2 on 5 matching bases. The sample was blood. The CDR3 spells CASSQEGGGCQETQYF. DNA of the CDR3: TGCGCCAGCAGCCAAGAGGGTGGAGGTTGCCAAGAGACCCAGTACTTC.